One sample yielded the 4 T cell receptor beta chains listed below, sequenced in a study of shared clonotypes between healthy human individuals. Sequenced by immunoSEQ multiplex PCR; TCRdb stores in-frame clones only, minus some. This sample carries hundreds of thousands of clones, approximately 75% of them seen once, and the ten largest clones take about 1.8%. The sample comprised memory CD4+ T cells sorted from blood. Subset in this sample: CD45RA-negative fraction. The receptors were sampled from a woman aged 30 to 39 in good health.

The CDR3 loop is CASSRDSRRSYEQYF. The CDR3 nucleotides read TGCGCCAGCAGCCGGGACAGCCGCCGCTCCTACGAGCAGTACTTC. J is TRBJ2-7 and V is TRBV5-1, with 7 positions matching TRBD1. CDR1 and CDR2 from the germline V gene are SGHRS and YFSETQ. The CDR3 loop spans 15 amino acids. The V gene end was trimmed by 4 bases and the J gene end by 0 bases; junction bases not matched to a gene: 7.

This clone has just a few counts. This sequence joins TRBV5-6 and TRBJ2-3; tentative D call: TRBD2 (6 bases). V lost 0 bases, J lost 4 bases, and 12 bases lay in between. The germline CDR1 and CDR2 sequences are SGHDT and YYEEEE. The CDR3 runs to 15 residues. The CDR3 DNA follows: TGTGCCAGCAGCTTGGGGTACAGGAGGGCAGATACGCAGTATTTT. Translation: CASSLGYRRADTQYF.

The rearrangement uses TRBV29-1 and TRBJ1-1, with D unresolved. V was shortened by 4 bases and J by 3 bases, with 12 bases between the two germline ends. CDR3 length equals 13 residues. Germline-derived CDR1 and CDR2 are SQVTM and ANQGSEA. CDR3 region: CSVVAVADTEAFF. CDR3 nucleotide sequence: TGCAGCGTTGTGGCCGTGGCGGACACTGAAGCTTTCTTT.

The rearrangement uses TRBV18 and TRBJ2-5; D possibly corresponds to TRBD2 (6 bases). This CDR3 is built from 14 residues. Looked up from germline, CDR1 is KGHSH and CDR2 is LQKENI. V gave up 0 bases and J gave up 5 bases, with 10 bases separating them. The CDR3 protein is CASSPPPSGETQYF. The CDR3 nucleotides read TGTGCCAGCTCACCACCCCCCAGCGGGGAGACCCAGTACTTC.